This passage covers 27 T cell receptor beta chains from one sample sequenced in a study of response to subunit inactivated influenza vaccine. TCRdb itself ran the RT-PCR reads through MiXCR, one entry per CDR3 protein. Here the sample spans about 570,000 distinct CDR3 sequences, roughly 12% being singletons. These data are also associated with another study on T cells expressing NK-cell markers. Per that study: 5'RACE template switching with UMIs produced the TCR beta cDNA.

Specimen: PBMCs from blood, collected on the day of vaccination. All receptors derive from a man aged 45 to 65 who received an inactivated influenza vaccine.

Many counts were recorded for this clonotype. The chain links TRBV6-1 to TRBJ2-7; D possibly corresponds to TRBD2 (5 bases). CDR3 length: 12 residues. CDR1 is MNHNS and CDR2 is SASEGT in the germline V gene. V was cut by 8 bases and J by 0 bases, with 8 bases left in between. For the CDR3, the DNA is TGTGCCAGCGGTCGGGACTCCTACGAGCAGTACTTC. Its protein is CASGRDSYEQYF.

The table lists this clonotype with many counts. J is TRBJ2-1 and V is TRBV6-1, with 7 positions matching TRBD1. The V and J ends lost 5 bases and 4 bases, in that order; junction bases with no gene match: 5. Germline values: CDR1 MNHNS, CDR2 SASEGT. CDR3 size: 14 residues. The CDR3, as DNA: TGTGCCAGCAGTCCGGGACAGAGGTACAATGAGCAGTTCTTC. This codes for CASSPGQRYNEQFF.

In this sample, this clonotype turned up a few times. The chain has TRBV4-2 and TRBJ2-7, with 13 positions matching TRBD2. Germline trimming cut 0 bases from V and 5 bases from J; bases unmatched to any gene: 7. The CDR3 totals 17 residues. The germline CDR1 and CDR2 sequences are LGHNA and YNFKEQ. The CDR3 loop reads CASSQDGLAGEPHEQYF. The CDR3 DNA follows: TGTGCCAGCAGCCAAGATGGACTAGCGGGGGAGCCCCACGAGCAGTACTTC.

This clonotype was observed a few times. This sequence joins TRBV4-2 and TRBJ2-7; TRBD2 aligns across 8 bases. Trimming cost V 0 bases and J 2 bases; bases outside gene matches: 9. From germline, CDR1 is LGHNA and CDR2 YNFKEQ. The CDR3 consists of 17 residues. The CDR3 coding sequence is TGTGCCAGCAGCCAAGAGGGGGGCCTAGCGGGCGCCTACGAGCAGTACTTC. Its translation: CASSQEGGLAGAYEQYF.

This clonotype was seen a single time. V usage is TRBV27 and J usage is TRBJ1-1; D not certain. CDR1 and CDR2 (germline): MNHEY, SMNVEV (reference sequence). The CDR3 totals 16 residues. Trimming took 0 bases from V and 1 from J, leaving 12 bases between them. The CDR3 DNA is TGTGCCAGCAGTTTATCGTGGGGAGGGCCGAACACTGAAGCTTTCTTT. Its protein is CASSLSWGGPNTEAFF.

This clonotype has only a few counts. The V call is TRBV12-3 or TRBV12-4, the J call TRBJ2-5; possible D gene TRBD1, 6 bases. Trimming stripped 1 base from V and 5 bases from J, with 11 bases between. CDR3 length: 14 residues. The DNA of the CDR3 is TGTGCCAGCAGTTTAGGAACAGGGTCCGAGACCCAGTACTTC. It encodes CASSLGTGSETQYF.

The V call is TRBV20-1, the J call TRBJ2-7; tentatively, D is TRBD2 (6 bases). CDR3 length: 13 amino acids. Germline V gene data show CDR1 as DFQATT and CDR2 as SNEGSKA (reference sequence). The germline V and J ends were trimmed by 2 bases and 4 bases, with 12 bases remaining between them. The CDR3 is CSARQGEVYEQYF. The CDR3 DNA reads TGCAGTGCTAGACAAGGGGAGGTATACGAGCAGTACTTC.

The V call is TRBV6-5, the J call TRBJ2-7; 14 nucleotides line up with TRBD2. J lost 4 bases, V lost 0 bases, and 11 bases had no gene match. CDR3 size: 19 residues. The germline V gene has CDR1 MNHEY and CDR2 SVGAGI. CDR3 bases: TGTGCCAGCAGTTACTCCCCCGGGACTAGCGGGGGTGCCGGGTACGAGCAGTACTTC. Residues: CASSYSPGTSGGAGYEQYF.

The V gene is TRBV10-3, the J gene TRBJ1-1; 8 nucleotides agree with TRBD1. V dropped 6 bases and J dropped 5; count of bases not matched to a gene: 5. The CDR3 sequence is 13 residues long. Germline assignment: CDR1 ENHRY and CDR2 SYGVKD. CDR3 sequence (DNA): TGTGCCATCAGCCCGGACAGGGTAACTGAAGCTTTCTTT. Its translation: CAISPDRVTEAFF.

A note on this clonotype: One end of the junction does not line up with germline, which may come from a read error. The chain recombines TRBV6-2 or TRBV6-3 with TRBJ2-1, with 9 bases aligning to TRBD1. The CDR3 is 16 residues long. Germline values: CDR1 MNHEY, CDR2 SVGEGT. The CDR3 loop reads CASSPLTGGRYNEQIF. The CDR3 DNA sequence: TGTGCCAGCAGTCCATTGACAGGGGGTCGGTACAATGAGCAGATCTTC.

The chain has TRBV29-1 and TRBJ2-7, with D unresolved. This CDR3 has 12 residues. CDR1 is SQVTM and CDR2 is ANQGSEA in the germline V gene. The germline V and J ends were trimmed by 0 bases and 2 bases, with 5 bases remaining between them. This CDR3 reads CSVEDPAYEQYF. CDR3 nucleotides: TGCAGCGTTGAAGATCCTGCCTACGAGCAGTACTTC.

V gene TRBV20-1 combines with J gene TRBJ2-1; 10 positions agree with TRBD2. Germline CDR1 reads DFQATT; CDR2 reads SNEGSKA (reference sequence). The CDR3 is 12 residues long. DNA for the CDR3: TGCAGATCGGGACTAGCGCTCAATGAGCAGTTCTTC. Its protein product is CRSGLALNEQFF.

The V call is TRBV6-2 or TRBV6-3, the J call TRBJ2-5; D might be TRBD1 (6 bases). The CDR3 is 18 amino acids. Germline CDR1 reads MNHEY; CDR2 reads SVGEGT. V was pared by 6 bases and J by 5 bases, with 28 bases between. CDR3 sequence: CASRQLTNLDRTSETQYF. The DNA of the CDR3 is TGTGCCAGCAGACAACTTACTAACTTGGACAGAACTTCGGAGACCCAGTACTTC.

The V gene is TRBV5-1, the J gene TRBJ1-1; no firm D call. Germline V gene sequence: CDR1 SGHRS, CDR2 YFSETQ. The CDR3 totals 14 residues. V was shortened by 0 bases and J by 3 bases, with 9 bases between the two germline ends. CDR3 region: CASSLAPKDTEAFF. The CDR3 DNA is TGCGCCAGCAGCTTGGCCCCGAAGGACACTGAAGCTTTCTTT. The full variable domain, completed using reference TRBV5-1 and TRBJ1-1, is KAGVTQTPRYLIKTRGQQVTLSCSPISGHRSVSWYQQTPGQGLQFLFEYFSETQRNKGNFPGRFSGRQFSNSRSEMNVSTLELGDSALYLCASSLAPKDTEAFFGQGTRLTVV.

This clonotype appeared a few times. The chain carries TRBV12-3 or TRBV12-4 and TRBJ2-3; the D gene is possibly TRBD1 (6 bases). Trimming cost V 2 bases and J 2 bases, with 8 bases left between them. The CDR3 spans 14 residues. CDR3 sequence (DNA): TGTGCCAGCAGTTTATGGGGGCCCACAGATACGCAGTATTTT. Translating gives CASSLWGPTDTQYF.

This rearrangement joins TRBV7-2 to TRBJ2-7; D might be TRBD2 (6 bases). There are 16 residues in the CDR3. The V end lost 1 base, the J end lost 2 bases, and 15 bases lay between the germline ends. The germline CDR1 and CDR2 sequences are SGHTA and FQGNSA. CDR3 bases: TGTGCCAGCAGCTTAGGGAGGGCCCATCACGCCTACGAGCAGTACTTC. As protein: CASSLGRAHHAYEQYF.

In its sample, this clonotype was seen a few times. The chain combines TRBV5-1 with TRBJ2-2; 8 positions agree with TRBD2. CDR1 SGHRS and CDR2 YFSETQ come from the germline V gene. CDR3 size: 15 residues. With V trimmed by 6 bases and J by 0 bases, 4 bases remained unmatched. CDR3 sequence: CASTGLASNTGELFF. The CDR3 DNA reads TGCGCCAGCACCGGACTAGCCTCGAACACCGGGGAGCTGTTTTTT.

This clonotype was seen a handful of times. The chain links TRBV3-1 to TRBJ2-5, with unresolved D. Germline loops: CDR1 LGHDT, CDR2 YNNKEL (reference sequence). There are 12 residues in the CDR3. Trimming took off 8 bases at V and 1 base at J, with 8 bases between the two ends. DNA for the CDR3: TGTGCCAGCTCACAGTTCCAAGAGACCCAGTACTTC. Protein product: CASSQFQETQYF.

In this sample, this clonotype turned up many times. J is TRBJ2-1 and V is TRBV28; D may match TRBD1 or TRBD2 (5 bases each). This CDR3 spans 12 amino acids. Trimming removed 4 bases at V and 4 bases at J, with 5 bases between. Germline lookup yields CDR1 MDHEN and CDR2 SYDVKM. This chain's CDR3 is CASSWGYNEQFF. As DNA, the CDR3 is TGTGCCAGCAGTTGGGGGTACAATGAGCAGTTCTTC.

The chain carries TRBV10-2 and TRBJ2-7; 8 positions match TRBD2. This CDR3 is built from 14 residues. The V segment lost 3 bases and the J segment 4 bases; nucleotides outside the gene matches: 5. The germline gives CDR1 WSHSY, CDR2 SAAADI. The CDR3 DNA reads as TGCGCCAGCAGTGAACTAGCGGATAATTACGAGCAGTACTTC. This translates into CASSELADNYEQYF.

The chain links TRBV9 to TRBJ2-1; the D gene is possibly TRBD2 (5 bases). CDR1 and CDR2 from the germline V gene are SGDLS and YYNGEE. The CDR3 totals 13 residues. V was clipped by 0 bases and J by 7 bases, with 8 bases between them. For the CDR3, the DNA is TGTGCCAGCAGCGTAGGGACTCCGAATGAGCAGTTCTTC. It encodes CASSVGTPNEQFF.

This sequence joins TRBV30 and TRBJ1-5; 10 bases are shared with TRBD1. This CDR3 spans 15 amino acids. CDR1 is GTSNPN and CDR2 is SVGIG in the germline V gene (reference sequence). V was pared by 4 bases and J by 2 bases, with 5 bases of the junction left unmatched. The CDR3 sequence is CAWKMGTGGNQPQHF. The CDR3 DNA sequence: TGTGCCTGGAAGATGGGGACAGGGGGCAATCAGCCCCAGCATTTT.

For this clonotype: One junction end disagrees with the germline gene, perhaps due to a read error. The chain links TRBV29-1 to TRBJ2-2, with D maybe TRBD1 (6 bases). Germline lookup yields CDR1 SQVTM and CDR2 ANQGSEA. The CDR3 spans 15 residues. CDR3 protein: CSVKESTGNTGELFF. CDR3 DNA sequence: TGCAGCGTTAAAGAATCGACAGGGAACACCGGGGAGCTGTTTTTT.

Written as DNA, the CDR3 is TGTGCCAGCAGCTCTGTTAAGCGGCCGCAGTTCTTC. Residues: CASSSVKRPQFF. This chain joins TRBV9 and TRBJ2-1; a possible D gene is TRBD2 (5 bases). Trimming shortened V by 4 bases and J by 12 bases, and 14 bases separated the two germline ends. The CDR3 has 12 amino acids. CDR1 and CDR2 from the germline V gene are SGDLS and YYNGEE.

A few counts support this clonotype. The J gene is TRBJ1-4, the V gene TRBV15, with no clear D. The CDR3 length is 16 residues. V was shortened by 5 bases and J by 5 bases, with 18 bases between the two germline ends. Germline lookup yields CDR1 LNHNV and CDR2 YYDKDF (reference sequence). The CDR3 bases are TGTGCCACCAGCTCCCGGATCGGTGGAGGGAATGAAAAACTGTTTTTT. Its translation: CATSSRIGGGNEKLFF.

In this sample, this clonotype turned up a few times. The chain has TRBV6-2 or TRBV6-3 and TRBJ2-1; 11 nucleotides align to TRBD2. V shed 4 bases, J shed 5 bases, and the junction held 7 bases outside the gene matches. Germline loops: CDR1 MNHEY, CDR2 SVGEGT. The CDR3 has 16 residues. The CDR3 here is CASSSTSGSFNNEQFF. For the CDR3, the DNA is TGTGCCAGCAGTTCCACTAGCGGGAGTTTTAACAATGAGCAGTTCTTC.

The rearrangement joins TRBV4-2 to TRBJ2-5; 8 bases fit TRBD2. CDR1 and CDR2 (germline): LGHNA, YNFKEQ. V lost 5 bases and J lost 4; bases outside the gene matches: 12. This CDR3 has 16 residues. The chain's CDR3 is CASSIRIAGQGETQYF. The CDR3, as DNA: TGTGCCAGCAGCATCCGGATAGCGGGGCAGGGAGAGACCCAGTACTTC.